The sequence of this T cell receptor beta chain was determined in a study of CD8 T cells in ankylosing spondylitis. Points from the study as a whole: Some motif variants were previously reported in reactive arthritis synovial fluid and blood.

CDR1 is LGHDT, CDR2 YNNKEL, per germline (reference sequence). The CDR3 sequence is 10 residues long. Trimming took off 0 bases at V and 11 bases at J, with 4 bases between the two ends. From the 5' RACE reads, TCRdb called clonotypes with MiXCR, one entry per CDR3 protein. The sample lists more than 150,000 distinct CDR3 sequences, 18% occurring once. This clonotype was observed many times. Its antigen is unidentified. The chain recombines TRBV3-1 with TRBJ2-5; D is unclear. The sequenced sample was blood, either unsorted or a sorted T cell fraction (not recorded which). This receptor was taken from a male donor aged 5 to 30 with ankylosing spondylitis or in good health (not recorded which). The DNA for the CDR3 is TGTGCCAGCAGCCAAGAATCGCAGTACTTC. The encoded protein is CASSQESQYF.